A selection of T cell receptor beta chains follows, all from one sample in a study of blood T cell repertoires in COVID-19. TCRdb's table, derived via immunoSEQ multiplex PCR, lists solely in-frame clones and lacks some. The sample carries about 410,000 clones, just over 85% recorded once. The sequenced material came from peripheral blood. The receptors shown here come from a woman in her 30s with active or convalescent COVID-19. The CDR3 runs from the conserved cysteine through the conserved F or W. Each record gives: J gene, D gene, clone size, V gene, CDR3 DNA, CDR3 protein. A D gene is named only where the DNA matches it firmly. The size entry is marked missing in some rows and otherwise reads once, few, many or a size class.

TRBJ1-5 | . | . | TRBV5-4 | TGTGCCTGGGGGGTCCAAGGCAATCAGCCCCAGCATTTT | CAWGVQGNQPQHF
TRBJ2-6 | . | . | TRBV5-4 | TGTGCCAGCAGCTTGGAATACTCTGGGGCCAACGTCCTGACTTTC | CASSLEYSGANVLTF
TRBJ1-1 | TRBD1 | . | TRBV2 | TGTGCCAACAGACAGGGCGACACTGAAGCTTTCTTT | CANRQGDTEAFF
TRBJ1-5 | TRBD1 | . | TRBV30 | TGTGCCTGGAGTGTGAACAGGGGCGGGCAGCCCCAGCATTTT | CAWSVNRGGQPQHF
TRBJ1-1 | . | . | TRBV4-1 | TGCGCCAGCAGCCAAGAAGCAGGAAACACTGAAGCTTTCTTT | CASSQEAGNTEAFF
TRBJ2-7 | TRBD2 | . | TRBV3-1/TRBV3-2 | TGTGCCAGCAGCCAAGAATGGGGGACTAGCCACGAGCAGTACTTC | CASSQEWGTSHEQYF
TRBJ2-1 | . | . | TRBV11-2 | TGTGCCAGCAGCTTGGGGGCCCTAACACCGTACAATGAGCAGTTCTTC | CASSLGALTPYNEQFF
TRBJ1-2 | TRBD1 | . | TRBV18 | TGTGCCAGCTCACAGGGACAGGGGCTTGATGGCTACACCTTC | CASSQGQGLDGYTF
TRBJ1-1 | TRBD1 | once | TRBV13 | TGTGCCAGCAGCCTGGGACAGGAAGCTTTCTTT | CASSLGQEAFF
TRBJ2-2 | TRBD2 | . | TRBV9 | TGTGCCAGCAGCGTAGCCCTAGCGGGACCAGTGGACACCGGGGAGCTGTTTTTT | CASSVALAGPVDTGELFF
TRBJ1-2 | . | . | TRBV2 | TGTGCCAGCAGTGCTCAAAATAGGGGGGGATGGCGAGCCTTC | CASSAQNRGGWRAF
TRBJ1-3 | . | . | TRBV7-8 | TGTGCCAGCAGCTTGCAGTCAGGGGACCTCTTCTCTGGAAACACCATATATTTT | CASSLQSGDLFSGNTIYF
TRBJ2-3 | TRBD2 | . | TRBV3-1/TRBV3-2 | TGTGCCAGCAGCCAAGGGTTTCCGAGCGGGGACACAGATACGCAGTATTTT | CASSQGFPSGDTDTQYF
TRBJ1-6 | . | . | TRBV5-1 | TGCGCCAGCAGCTCGCTTTCCAAAGCCGATTCACCCCTCCACTTT | CASSSLSKADSPLHF
TRBJ2-2 | . | . | TRBV4-1 | TGCGCCAGCAGCCAAGTCGTCGGGGCGGGGACCGGGGAGCTGTTTTTT | CASSQVVGAGTGELFF
TRBJ1-2 | . | . | TRBV3-1/TRBV3-2 | TGTGCCAGCAGCCAAGTATCGGACTATGGCTACACCTTC | CASSQVSDYGYTF
TRBJ2-7 | TRBD1 | . | TRBV5-1 | TGCGCCAGCAGCGGTGGACAGGGGGCCTACGAGCAGTACTTC | CASSGGQGAYEQYF
TRBJ2-5 | . | . | TRBV19 | TGTGCCAGTGCCGCAGGGTACCAAGAGACCCAGTACTTC | CASAAGYQETQYF
TRBJ2-7 | TRBD1 | . | TRBV30 | TGTGCCTGGAGAGGTCGAAACAGGGGACAAACCGCCTACGAGCAGTACTTC | CAWRGRNRGQTAYEQYF
TRBJ1-5 | . | once | TRBV6-2/TRBV6-3 | TGTGCCAGCAGTTACGGGGGGAATCAGCCCCAGCATTTT | CASSYGGNQPQHF
TRBJ1-6 | . | . | TRBV5-8 | TGTGCCAGCAGCTGGGGGGAGTCCCTCTCCTATAATTCACCCCTCCACTTT | CASSWGESLSYNSPLHF
TRBJ2-1 | . | . | TRBV29-1 | TGCAGCGTTGTTCCTGCGTTTACCTACAATGAGCAGTTCTTC | CSVVPAFTYNEQFF
TRBJ1-2 | . | . | TRBV6-5 | TGTGCCATCGACGCCGGGAGTAGTCCCTATGGCTACACCTTC | CAIDAGSSPYGYTF
TRBJ2-2 | . | . | TRBV9 | TGTGCCAGCAGCGTAGCTTATGCCGGGGAGCTGTTTTTT | CASSVAYAGELFF
TRBJ1-2 | . | . | TRBV6-1 | TGTGCCAGCAGTGAGGCGGGTAGCTATGGCTACACCTTC | CASSEAGSYGYTF
TRBJ2-3 | . | few | TRBV24-1 | TGTGCCACCTCGTGCCCGGGGTGGACAGATACGCAGTATTTT | CATSCPGWTDTQYF
TRBJ1-1 | TRBD1 | . | TRBV5-1 | TGCGCCAGCAGCCTACGGACAGGGGTGAACACTGAAGCTTTCTTT | CASSLRTGVNTEAFF
TRBJ1-2 | . | . | TRBV3-1/TRBV3-2 | TGTGCCAGCAGCCATTTTGTCGGAGGATCCTATGGCTACACCTTC | CASSHFVGGSYGYTF
TRBJ2-3 | . | . | TRBV11-2 | TGTGCCAGCAGCCCCGGCTTTAGGGGGAACACAGATACGCAGTATTTT | CASSPGFRGNTDTQYF
TRBJ1-6 | . | . | TRBV4-1 | TGCGCCAGCAGCCAAAACGTCGCGGTGAATAATTCACCCCTCCACTTT | CASSQNVAVNNSPLHF
TRBJ1-1 | TRBD1 | once | TRBV14 | TGTGCCAGCAGCCAAGGGGCAGGGGGCCCGAACACTGAAGCTTTCTTT | CASSQGAGGPNTEAFF
TRBJ1-1 | TRBD1 | . | TRBV3-1/TRBV3-2 | TGTGCCAGCAGGTCGACAGCAGGGGGCACTGAAGCTTTCTTT | CASRSTAGGTEAFF
TRBJ2-5 | TRBD2 | . | TRBV9 | TGTGCCAGCAGCGTAGGGACTAGCCAAGAGACCCAGTACTTC | CASSVGTSQETQYF
TRBJ1-1 | . | few | TRBV2 | TGTGCCAGCCGGGGGGGCAGGGGGAACACTGAAGCTTTCTTT | CASRGGRGNTEAFF
TRBJ2-5 | TRBD1 | . | TRBV3-1/TRBV3-2 | TGTGCCAGCAGCCTGGGGACCGACAGGGCCCAAGAGACCCAGTACTTC | CASSLGTDRAQETQYF
TRBJ1-5 | . | . | TRBV23-1 | TGCGCCAGCAGTCAACCTAATCAGCCCCAGCATTTT | CASSQPNQPQHF
TRBJ2-5 | . | . | TRBV29-1 | TGCAGCGCTGGACAGCGAGAGACCCAGTACTTC | CSAGQRETQYF
TRBJ1-6 | . | . | TRBV21-1 | TGTGCCAGCAGCAAACCGGAACGGGGTGATTCACCCCTCCACTTT | CASSKPERGDSPLHF
TRBJ1-2 | TRBD1 | . | TRBV10-1 | TGCGCCAGCAGTCCCGCAATCGCAGGGGGCTGGGATGGCTACACCTTC | CASSPAIAGGWDGYTF
TRBJ2-1 | . | . | TRBV27 | TGTGCCAGCAGTTTCCGGCAGGCCACATACAATGAGCAGTTCTTC | CASSFRQATYNEQFF